Presented here are 6 T cell receptor beta chains from one specimen sequenced in a study of blood T cell repertoires in COVID-19. Sequencing used immunoSEQ multiplex PCR; TCRdb keeps in-frame clones, though not all of them. This sample yields some 490,000 clones, of which approximately 83% are seen a single time; under 4% belongs to the top ten. Sequencing was performed on peripheral blood. These receptors all come from a human donor in a cohort sampled during active COVID-19.

The chain combines TRBV27 with TRBJ2-7; 11 nucleotides agree with TRBD2. Germline assignment: CDR1 MNHEY and CDR2 SMNVEV (reference sequence). Unmatched junction bases numbered 6, after V lost 4 bases and J lost 4 bases. The length of the CDR3 is 15 residues. Here the CDR3 DNA reads TGTGCCAGCAGTTCACGACTAGCGGGGAGGTACGAGCAGTACTTC. Translation: CASSSRLAGRYEQYF.

This clone was picked up a small number of times. This sequence joins TRBV5-4 and TRBJ1-2, with 11 bases aligning to TRBD1. There are 15 residues in the CDR3. Germline CDR1 reads SGHNT; CDR2 reads YYREEE (reference sequence). The V and J ends lost 3 bases and 10 bases, in that order; junction bases with no gene match: 11. The DNA of the CDR3 is TGTGCCAGCAGCTCACGGACAGGGGGCAACCCTACCTACACCTTC. Translated, it gives CASSSRTGGNPTYTF.

This clone came up once. The chain couples TRBV5-6 to TRBJ1-4; maybe TRBD1 (6 bases). Germline CDR1 is SGHDT and CDR2 is YYEEEE. This CDR3 is built from 17 residues. Trimming took off 0 bases at V and 7 bases at J, with 19 bases between the two ends. CDR3 DNA: TGTGCCAGCAGCTTGGCTTTCGGTGGGGGCGATGGTGAAAAACTGTTTTTT. This codes for CASSLAFGGGDGEKLFF.

The chain uses TRBV6-5 and TRBJ1-5; 7 bases agree with TRBD1. V gave up 4 bases and J gave up 2 bases; unmatched junction bases: 8. The CDR3 sequence is 16 residues long. Germline CDR1 MNHEY, CDR2 SVGAGI. The CDR3 DNA is TGTGCCAGCAGTTCCGTTCGCCAGGGGGGCAATCAGCCCCAGCATTTT. It is translated as CASSSVRQGGNQPQHF.

V and J are TRBV30 and TRBJ2-5; 7 bases map to TRBD2. There are 10 residues in the CDR3. Germline V gene data show CDR1 as GTSNPN and CDR2 as SVGIG (reference sequence). V dropped 3 bases and J dropped 13; count of bases not matched to a gene: 5. CDR3 amino acids: CAWRGRGGYF. The CDR3 coding sequence is TGTGCCTGGAGGGGCCGCGGGGGGTACTTC.

This chain joins TRBV4-2 and TRBJ2-7; 7 nucleotides align to TRBD2. This CDR3 comprises 14 residues. Germline V gene sequence: CDR1 LGHNA, CDR2 YNFKEQ. The V and J ends lost 4 bases and 5 bases, in that order; junction bases with no gene match: 8. The CDR3 region has the DNA TGTGCCAGCAGCCGGCTAGCGGAGGCAAACGAGCAGTACTTC. It is translated as CASSRLAEANEQYF.